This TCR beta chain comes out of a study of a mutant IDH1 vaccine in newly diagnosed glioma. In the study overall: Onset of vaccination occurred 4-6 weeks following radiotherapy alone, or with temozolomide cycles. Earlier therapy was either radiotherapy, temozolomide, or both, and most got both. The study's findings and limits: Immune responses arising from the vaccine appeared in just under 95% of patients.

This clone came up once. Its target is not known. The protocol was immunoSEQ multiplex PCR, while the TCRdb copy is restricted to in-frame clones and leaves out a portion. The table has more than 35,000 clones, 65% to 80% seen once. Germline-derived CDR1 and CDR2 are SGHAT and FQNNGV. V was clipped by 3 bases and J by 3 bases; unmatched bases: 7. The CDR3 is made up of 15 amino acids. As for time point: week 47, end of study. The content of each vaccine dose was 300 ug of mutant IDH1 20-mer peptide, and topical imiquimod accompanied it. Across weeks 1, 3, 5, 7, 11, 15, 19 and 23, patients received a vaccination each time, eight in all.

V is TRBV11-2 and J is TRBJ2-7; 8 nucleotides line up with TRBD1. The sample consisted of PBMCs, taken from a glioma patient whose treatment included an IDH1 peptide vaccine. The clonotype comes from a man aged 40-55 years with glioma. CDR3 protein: CASSLVAGTGYEQYV. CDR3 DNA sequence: TGTGCCAGCAGCTTGGTAGCCGGGACAGGCTACGAGCAGTACGTC.